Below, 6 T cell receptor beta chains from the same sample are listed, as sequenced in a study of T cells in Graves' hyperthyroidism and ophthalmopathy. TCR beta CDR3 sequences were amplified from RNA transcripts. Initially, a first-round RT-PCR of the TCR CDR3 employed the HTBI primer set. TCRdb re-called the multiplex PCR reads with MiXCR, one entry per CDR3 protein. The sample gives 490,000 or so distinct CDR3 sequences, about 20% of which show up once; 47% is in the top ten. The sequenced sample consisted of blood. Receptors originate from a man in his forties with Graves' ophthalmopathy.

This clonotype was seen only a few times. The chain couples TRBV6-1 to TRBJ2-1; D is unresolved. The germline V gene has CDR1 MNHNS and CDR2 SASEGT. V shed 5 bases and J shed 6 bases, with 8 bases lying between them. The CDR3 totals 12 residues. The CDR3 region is CASSTKSNEQFF. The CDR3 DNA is TGTGCCAGCAGTACAAAGTCCAATGAGCAGTTCTTC.

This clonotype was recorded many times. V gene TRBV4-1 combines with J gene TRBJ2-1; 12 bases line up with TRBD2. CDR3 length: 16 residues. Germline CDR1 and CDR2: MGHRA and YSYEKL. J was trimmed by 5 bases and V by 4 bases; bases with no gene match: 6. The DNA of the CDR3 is TGCGCCAGCAGCCCCGGACTAGCGGGGAGGAACAATGAGCAGTTCTTC. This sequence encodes CASSPGLAGRNNEQFF.

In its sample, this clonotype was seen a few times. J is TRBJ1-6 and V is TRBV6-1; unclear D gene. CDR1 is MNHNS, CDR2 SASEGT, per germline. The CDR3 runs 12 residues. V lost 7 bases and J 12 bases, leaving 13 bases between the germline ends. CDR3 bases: TGTGCCAGCAAGAGCGGGATCGGACCCCTCCACTTT. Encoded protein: CASKSGIGPLHF.

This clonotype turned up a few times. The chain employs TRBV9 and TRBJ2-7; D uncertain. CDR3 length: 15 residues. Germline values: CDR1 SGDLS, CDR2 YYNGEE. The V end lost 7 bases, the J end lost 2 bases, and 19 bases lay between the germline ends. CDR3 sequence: CASPARILKPYEQYF. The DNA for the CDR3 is TGTGCCAGCCCCGCGAGGATTTTAAAGCCCTACGAGCAGTACTTC.

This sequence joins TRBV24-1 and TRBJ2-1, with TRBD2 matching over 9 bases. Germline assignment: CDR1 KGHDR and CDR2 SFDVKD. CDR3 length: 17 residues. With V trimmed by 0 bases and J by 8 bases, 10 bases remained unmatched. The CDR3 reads CATSDLQGGGAWHEQFF. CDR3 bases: TGTGCCACCAGTGATTTGCAAGGCGGGGGGGCCTGGCATGAGCAGTTCTTC.

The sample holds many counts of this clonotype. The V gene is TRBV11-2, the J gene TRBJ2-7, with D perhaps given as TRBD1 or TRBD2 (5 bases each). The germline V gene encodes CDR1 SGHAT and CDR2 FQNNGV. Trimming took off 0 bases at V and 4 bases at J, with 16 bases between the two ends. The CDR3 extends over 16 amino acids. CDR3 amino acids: CASSLDGAGPRYEQYF. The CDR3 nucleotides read TGTGCCAGCAGCTTAGACGGGGCAGGGCCCCGATACGAGCAGTACTTC.